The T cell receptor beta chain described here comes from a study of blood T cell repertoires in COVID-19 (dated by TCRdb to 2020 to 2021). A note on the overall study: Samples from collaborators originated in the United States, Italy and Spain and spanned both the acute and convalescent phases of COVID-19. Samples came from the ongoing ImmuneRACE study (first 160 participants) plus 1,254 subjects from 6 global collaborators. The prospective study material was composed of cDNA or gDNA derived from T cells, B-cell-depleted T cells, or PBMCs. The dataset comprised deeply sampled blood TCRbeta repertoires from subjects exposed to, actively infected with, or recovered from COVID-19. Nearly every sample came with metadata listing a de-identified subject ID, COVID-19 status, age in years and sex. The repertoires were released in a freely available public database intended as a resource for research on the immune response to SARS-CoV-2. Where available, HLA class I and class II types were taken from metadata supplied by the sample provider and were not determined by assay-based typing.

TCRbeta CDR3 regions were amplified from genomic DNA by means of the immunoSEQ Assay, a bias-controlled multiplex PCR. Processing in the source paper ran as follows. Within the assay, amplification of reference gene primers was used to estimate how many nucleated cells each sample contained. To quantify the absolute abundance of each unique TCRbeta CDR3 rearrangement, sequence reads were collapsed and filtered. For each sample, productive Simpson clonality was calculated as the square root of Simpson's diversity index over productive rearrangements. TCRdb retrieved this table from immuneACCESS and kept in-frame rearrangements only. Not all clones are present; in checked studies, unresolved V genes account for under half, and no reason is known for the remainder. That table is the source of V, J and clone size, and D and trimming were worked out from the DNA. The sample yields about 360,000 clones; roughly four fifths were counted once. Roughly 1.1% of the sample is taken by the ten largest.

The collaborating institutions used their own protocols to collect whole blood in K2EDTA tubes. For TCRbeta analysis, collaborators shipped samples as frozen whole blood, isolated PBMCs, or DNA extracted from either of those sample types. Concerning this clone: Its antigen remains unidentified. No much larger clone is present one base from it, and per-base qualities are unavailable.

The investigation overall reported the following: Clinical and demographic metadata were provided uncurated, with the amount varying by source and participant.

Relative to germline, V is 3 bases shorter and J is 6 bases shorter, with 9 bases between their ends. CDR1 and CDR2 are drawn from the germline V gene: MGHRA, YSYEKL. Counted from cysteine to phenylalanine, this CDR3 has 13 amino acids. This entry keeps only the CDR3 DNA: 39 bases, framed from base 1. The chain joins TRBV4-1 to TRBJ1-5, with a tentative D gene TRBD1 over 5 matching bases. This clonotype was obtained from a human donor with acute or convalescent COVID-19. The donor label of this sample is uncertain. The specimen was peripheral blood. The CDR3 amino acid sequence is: CASSHREGQPQHF. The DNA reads TGCGCCAGCAGCCACAGGGAAGGTCAGCCCCAGCATTTT.